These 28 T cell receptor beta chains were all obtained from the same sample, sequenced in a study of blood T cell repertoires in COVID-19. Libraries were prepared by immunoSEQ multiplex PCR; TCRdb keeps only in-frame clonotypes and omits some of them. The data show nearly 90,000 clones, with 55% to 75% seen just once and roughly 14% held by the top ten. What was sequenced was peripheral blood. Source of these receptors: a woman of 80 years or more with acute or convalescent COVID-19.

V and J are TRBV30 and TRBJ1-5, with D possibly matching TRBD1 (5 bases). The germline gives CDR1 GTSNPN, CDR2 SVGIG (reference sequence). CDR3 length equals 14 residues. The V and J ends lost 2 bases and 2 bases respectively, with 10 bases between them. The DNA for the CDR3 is TGTGCCTGGAGTAGGTCCAGGGGCAATCAGCCCCAGCATTTT. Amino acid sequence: CAWSRSRGNQPQHF. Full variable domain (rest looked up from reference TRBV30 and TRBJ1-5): SQTIHQWPATLVQPVGSPLSLECTVEGTSNPNLYWYRQAAGRGLQLLFYSVGIGQISSEVPQNLSASRPQDRQFILSSKKLLLSDSGFYLCAWSRSRGNQPQHFGDGTRLSIL.

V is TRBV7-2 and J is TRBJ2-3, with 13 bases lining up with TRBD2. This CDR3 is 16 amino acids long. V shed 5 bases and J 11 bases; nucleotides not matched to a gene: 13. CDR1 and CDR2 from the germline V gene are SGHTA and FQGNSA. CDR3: CASSPRLAGGPKLQYF. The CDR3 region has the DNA TGTGCCAGCAGCCCGCGACTAGCGGGGGGACCGAAACTGCAGTATTTT. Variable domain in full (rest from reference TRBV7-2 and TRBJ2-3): GAGVSQSPSNKVTEKGKDVELRCDPISGHTALYWYRQSLGQGLEFLIYFQGNSAPDKSGLPSDRFSAERTGGSVSTLTIQRTQQEDSAVYLCASSPRLAGGPKLQYFGPGTRLTVL.

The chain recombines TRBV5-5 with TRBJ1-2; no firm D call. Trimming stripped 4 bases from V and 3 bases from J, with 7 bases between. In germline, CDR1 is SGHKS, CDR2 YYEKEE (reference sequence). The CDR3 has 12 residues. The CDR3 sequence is CASSPPDYGYTF. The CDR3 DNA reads TGTGCCAGCAGCCCCCCCGACTATGGCTACACCTTC.

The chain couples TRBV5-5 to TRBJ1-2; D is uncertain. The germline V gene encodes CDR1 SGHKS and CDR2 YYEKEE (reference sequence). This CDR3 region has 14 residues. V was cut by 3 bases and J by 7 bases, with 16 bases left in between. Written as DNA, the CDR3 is TGTGCCAGCAGCTGGCTGGGGAGAGAAACTGGCTACACCTTC. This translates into CASSWLGRETGYTF.

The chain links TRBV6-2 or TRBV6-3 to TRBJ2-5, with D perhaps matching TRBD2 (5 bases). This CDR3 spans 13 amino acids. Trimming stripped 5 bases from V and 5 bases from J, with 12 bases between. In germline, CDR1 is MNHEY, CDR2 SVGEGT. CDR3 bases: TGTGCCAGCAGTCGGGGAGAGGGCGAGACCCAGTACTTC. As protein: CASSRGEGETQYF.

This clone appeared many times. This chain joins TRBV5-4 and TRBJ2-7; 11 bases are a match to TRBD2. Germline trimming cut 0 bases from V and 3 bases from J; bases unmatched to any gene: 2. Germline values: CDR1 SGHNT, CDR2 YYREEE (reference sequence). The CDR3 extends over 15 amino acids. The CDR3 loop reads CASSLEGTSGYEQYF. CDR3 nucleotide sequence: TGTGCCAGCAGCTTGGAGGGGACTAGCGGCTACGAGCAGTACTTC.

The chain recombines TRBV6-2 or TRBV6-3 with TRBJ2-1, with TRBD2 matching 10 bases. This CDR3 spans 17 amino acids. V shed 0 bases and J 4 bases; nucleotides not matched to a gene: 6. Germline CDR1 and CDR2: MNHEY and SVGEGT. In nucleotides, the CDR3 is TGTGCCAGCAGTTACTCGCCTAGCGGGGGAATATACAATGAGCAGTTCTTC. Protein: CASSYSPSGGIYNEQFF.

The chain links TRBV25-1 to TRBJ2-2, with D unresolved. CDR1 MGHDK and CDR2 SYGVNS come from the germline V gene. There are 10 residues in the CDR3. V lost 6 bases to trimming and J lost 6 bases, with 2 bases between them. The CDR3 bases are TGTGCCAGCAGCGCCGGGGAGCTGTTTTTT. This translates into CASSAGELFF.

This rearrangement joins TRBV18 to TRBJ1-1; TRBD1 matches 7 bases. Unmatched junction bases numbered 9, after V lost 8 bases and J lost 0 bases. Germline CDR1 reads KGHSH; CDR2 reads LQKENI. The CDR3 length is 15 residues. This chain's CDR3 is CASTRDRTLNTEAFF. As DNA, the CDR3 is TGTGCCAGCACCCGGGACAGAACTTTGAACACTGAAGCTTTCTTT.

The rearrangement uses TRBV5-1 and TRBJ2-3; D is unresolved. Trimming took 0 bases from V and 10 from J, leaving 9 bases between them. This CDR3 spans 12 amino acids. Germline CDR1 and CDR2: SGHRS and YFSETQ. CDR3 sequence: CASSLGLEAQYF. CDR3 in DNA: TGCGCCAGCAGCTTGGGACTTGAGGCGCAGTATTTT.

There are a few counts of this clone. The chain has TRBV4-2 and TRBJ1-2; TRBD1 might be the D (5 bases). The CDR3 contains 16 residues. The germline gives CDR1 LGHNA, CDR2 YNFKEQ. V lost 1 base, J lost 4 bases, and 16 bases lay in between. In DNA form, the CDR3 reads TGTGCCAGCAGCCAAGCGCAGGGCAGTAATACCTATGGCTACACCTTC. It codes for CASSQAQGSNTYGYTF.

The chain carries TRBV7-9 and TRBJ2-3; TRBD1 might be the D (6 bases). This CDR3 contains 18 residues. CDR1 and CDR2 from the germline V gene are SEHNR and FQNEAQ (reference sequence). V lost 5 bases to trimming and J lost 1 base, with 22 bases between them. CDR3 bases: TGTGCCAGCAGCCCAGCGATGGGACAAACGCCGGGCACAGATACGCAGTATTTT. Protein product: CASSPAMGQTPGTDTQYF.

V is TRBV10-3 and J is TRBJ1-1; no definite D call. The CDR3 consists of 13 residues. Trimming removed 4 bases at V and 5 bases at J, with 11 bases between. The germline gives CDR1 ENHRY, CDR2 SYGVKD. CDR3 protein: CAISVLGGTEAFF. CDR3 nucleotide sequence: TGTGCCATCAGTGTACTGGGAGGGACTGAAGCTTTCTTT.

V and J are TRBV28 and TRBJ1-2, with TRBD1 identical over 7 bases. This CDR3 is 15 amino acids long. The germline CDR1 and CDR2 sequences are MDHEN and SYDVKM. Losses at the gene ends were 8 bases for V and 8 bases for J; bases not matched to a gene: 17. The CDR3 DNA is TGTGCCAGCCGAACAAATGGAGAGGGGGCGGTGGGCTACACCTTC. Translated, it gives CASRTNGEGAVGYTF.

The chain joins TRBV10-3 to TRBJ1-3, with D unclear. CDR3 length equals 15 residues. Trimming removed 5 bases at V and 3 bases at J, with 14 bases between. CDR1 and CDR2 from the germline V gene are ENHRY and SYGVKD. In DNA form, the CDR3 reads TGTGCCATCAGTAATATGGAGGAGCTTGGAAACACCATATATTTT. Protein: CAISNMEELGNTIYF.

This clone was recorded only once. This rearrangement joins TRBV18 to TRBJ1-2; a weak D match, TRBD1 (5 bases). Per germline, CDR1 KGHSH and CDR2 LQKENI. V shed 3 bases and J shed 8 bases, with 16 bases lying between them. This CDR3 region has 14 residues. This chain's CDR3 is CASSPEGGGDGYTF. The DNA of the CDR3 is TGTGCCAGCTCACCTGAGGGAGGCGGGGACGGCTACACCTTC. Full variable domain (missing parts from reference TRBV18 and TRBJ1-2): NAGVMQNPRHLVRRRGQEARLRCSPMKGHSHVYWYRQLPEEGLKFMVYLQKENIIDESGMPKERFSAEFPKEGPSILRIQQVVRGDSAAYFCASSPEGGGDGYTFGSGTRLTVV.

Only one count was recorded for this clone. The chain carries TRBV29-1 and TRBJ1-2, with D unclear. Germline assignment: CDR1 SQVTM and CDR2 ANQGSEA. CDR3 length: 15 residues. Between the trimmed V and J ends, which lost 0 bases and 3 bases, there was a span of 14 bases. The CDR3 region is CSVEDLRSLYYGYTF. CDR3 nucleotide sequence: TGCAGCGTTGAAGATCTAAGGAGTCTCTACTATGGCTACACCTTC.

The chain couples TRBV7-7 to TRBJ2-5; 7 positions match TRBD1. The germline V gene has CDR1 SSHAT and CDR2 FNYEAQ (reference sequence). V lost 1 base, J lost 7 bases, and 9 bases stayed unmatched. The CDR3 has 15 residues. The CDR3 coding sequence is TGTGCCAGCAGCTTAGGAGGGGGCCTTGGCGGGACCCAGTACTTC. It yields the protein CASSLGGGLGGTQYF.

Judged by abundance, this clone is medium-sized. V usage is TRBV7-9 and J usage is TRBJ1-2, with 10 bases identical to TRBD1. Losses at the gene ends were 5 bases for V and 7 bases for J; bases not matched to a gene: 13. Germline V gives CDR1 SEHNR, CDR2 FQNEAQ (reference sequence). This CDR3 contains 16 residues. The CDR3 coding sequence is TGTGCCAGCAGCCCTATGGGACAGGGGAAAGTGATTGGCTACACCTTC. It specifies CASSPMGQGKVIGYTF.

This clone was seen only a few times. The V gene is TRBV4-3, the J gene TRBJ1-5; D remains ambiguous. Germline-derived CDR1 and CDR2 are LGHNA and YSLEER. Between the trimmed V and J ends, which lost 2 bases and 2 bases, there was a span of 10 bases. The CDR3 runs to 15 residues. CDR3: CASSQNLIGNQPQHF. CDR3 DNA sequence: TGCGCCAGCAGCCAAAATCTAATAGGCAATCAGCCCCAGCATTTT.

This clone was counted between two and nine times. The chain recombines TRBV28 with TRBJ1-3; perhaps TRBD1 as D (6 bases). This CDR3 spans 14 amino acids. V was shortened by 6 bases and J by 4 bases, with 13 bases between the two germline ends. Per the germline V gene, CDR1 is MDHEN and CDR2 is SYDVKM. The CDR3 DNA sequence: TGTGCCAGCAGGGTTGGGGGCGGGGGAAACACCATATATTTT. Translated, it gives CASRVGGGGNTIYF.

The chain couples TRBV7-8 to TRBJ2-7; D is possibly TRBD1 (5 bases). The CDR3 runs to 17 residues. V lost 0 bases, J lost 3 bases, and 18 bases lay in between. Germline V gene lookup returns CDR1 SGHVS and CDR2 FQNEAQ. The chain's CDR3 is CASSLAPGQVPLYEQYF. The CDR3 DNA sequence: TGTGCCAGCAGCTTAGCTCCAGGGCAGGTCCCCCTCTACGAGCAGTACTTC.

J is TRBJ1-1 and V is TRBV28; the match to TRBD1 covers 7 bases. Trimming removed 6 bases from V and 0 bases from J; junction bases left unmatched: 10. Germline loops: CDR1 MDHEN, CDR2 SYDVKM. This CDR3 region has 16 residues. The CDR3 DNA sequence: TGTGCCAGCAGGCCAGGGGGGCGGGGGGTGAACACTGAAGCTTTCTTT. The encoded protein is CASRPGGRGVNTEAFF.

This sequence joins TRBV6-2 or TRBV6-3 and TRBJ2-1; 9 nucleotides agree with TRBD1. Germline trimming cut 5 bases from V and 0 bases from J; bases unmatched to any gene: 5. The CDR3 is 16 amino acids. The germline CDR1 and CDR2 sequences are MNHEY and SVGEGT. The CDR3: CASSGTGGGSYNEQFF. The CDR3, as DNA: TGTGCCAGCAGTGGAACAGGGGGCGGCTCCTACAATGAGCAGTTCTTC.

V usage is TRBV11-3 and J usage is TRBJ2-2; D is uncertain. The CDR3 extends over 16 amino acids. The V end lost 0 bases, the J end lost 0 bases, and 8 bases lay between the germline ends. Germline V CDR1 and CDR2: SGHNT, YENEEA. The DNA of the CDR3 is TGTGCCAGCAGCTTAGATGGCAACGCGAACACCGGGGAGCTGTTTTTT. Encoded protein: CASSLDGNANTGELFF.

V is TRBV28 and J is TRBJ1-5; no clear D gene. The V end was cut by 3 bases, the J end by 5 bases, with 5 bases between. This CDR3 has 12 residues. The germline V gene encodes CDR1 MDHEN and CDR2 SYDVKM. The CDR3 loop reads CASSFPYQPQHF. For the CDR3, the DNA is TGTGCCAGCAGTTTCCCATATCAGCCCCAGCATTTT.

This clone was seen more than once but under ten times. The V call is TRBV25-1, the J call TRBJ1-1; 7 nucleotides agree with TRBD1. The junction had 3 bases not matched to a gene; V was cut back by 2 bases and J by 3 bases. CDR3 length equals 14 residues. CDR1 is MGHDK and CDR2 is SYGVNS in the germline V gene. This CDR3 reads CASSEPDRDTEAFF. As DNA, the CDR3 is TGTGCCAGCAGTGAACCCGACAGGGACACTGAAGCTTTCTTT.

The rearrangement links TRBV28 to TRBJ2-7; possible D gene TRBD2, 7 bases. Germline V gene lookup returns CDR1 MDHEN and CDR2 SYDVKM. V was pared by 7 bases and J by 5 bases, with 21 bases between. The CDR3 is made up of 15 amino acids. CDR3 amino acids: CASIKGGGDAHEQYF. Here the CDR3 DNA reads TGTGCCAGCATCAAAGGGGGGGGAGACGCCCACGAGCAGTACTTC.